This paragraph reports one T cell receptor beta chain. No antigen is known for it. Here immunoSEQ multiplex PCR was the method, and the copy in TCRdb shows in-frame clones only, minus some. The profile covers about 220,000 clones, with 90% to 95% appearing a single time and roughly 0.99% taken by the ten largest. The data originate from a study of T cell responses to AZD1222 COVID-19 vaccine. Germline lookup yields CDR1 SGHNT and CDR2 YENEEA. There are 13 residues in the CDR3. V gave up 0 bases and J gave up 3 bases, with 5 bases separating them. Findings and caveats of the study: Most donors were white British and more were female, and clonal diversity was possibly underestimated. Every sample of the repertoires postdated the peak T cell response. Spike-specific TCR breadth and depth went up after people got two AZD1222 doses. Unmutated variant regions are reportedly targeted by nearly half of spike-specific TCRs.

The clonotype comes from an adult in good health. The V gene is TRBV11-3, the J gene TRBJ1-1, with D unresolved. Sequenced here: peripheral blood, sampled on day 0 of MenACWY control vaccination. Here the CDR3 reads CASSLDSYTEAFF. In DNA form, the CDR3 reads TGTGCCAGCAGCTTAGATTCCTACACTGAAGCTTTCTTT.